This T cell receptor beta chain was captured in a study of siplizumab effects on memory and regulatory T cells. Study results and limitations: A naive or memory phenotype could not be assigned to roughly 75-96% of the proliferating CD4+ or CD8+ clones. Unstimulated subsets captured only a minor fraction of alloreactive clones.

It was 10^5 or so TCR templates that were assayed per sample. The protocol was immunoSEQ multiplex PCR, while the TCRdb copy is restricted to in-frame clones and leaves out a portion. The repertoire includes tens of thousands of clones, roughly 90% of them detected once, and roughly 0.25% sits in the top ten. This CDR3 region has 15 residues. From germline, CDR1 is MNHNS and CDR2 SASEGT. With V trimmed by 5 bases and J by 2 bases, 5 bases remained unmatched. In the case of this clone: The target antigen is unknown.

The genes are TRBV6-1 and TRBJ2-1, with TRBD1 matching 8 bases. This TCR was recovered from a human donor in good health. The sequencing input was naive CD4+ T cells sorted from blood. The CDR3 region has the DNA TGTGCCAGCAGTAGACAGGGGCTTCCCTACAATGAGCAGTTCTTC. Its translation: CASSRQGLPYNEQFF.